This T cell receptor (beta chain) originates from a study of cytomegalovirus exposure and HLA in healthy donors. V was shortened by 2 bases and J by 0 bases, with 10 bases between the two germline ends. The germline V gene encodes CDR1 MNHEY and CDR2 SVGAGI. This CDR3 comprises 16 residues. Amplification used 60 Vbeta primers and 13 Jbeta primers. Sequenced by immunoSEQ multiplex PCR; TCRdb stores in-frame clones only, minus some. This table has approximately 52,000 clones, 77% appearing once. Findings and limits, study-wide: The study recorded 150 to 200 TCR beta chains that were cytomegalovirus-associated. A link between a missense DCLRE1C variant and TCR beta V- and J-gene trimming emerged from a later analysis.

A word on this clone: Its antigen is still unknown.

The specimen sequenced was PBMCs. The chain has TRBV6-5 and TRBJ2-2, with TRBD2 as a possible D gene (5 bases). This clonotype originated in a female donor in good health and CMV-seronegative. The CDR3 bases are TGTGCCAGCAGTTACGGGCTAGCCCCGAACACCGGGGAGCTGTTTTTT. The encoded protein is CASSYGLAPNTGELFF.